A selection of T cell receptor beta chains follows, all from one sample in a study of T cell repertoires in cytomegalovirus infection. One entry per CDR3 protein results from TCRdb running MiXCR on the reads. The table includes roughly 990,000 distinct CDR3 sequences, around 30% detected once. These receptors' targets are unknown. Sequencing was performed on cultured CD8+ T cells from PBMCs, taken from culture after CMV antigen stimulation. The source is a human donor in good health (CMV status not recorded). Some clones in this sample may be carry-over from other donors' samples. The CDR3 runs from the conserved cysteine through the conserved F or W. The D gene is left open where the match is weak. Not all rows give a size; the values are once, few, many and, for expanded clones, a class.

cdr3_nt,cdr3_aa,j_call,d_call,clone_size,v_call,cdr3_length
TGTGCCAGCAGCCCACCCTCGGCCAGCGGGCCCGGGGAGCTGTTTTTT,CASSPPSASGPGELFF,TRBJ2-2,.,.,TRBV7-1,16
TGTGCCAGCAGGATGGACCTGAACACTGAAGCTTTCTTT,CASRMDLNTEAFF,TRBJ1-1,.,few,TRBV5-5,13
TGTGCCAGCAAAATGCCGGGACAGGGTAAATCACCCCTCCACTTT,CASKMPGQGKSPLHF,TRBJ1-6,TRBD1,few,TRBV2,15
TGTGCCAGCAGTTACTCGGCTAGCGGGGGTTATCAAGAGACCCAGTACTTC,CASSYSASGGYQETQYF,TRBJ2-5,TRBD2,few,TRBV6-8,17
TGCGCCAGCAGCCAAGATCGGGTGTATCGGCCGGAGCAGTTCTTC,CASSQDRVYRPEQFF,TRBJ2-1,.,many,TRBV4-1,15
TGTGCTAGTGAGCGGACAGCTAACTATGGCTACACCTTC,CASERTANYGYTF,TRBJ1-2,.,few,TRBV12-5,13
TGCGCCAGCAGCTGGCGGGGGGCCCGTCTAGAAGAGCAGTTCTTC,CASSWRGARLEEQFF,TRBJ2-1,TRBD2,.,TRBV5-1,15
TGTGCCACCAGCTCCGACAGGGGCTATGGCTACACCTTC,CATSSDRGYGYTF,TRBJ1-2,TRBD1,few,TRBV15,13
TGTGCCAGCAGTACTCGACAGGGAGGGATTGGAGATACGCAGTATTTT,CASSTRQGGIGDTQYF,TRBJ2-3,.,.,TRBV6-5,16
TGTGCTAGCAGCCCTCACCGGGGGAGTACTGAAGCTTTCTTT,CASSPHRGSTEAFF,TRBJ1-1,.,few,TRBV7-7,14
TGCGCCAGCAGCCAAGTATCCGGGGGGGCCATTTCCTACAATGAGCAGTTCTTC,CASSQVSGGAISYNEQFF,TRBJ2-1,TRBD2,.,TRBV4-3,18
TGTGCCAGCAGTTTAAACGAAGCGGGGGGGCCAACCAATGAGCAGTTCTTC,CASSLNEAGGPTNEQFF,TRBJ2-1,TRBD2,.,TRBV27,17
TGTGCCAGCAGCTCCGGGGCGTCTGAAGCTTTCTTT,CASSSGASEAFF,TRBJ1-1,.,.,TRBV9,12
TGTGCCAGCAGTTTCGGACAGCTTTATAGCAATCAGCCCCAGCATTTT,CASSFGQLYSNQPQHF,TRBJ1-5,.,few,TRBV12-3/TRBV12-4,16
TGTGCCAGTAGTATACAAGTTGACACTGAAGCTTTCTTT,CASSIQVDTEAFF,TRBJ1-1,.,few,TRBV19,13
TGTGCCAGCAGCTTAGGATGCGCTCACGGAGCTGGCTACACCTTC,CASSLGCAHGAGYTF,TRBJ1-2,.,many,TRBV7-8,15
TGTGCCAGCAAGGGACTAGCGCCCGATTCGTCCTACGAGCAGTACTTC,CASKGLAPDSSYEQYF,TRBJ2-7,TRBD2,.,TRBV6-6,16
TGTGCCAGCATCCTAGCGGGGGGAACCTACGAGCAGTACTTC,CASILAGGTYEQYF,TRBJ2-7,TRBD2,.,TRBV5-6,14
TGTGCCAGCGGCCTACTACAGGTACCCTTATACAATGAGCAGTTCTTC,CASGLLQVPLYNEQFF,TRBJ2-1,.,.,TRBV27,16
TGTGCCAGCAGTTTAATAGCTAGCGGGGGATACAATGAGCAGTTCTTC,CASSLIASGGYNEQFF,TRBJ2-1,TRBD2,.,TRBV12-3/TRBV12-4,16
TGTGCCAGCAGTTTATGGGAAGAACGAGCTTTCTTT,CASSLWEERAFF,TRBJ1-1,.,.,TRBV28,12
TGCGCCAGCAGTGAGTCGGGGGAGACTGCAGACGAGCAGTACTTC,CASSESGETADEQYF,TRBJ2-7,.,.,TRBV10-2,15
TGTGCCAGCTCACCAATTCAGGGAAAGCTCTACGAGCAGTACTTC,CASSPIQGKLYEQYF,TRBJ2-7,.,.,TRBV18,15
TGTGCCAGTAGTATAAGCGGACAGTCCCCCTACAATGAGCAGTTCTTC,CASSISGQSPYNEQFF,TRBJ2-1,.,.,TRBV19,16
TGCAGCGTTGAGAGCGGGGGCGCCTATGGCTACACCTTC,CSVESGGAYGYTF,TRBJ1-2,.,.,TRBV29-1,13
TGTGCCAGCAGTGAAGTGGATGGGCGGGGTGAAGCTTTCTTT,CASSEVDGRGEAFF,TRBJ1-1,.,many,TRBV2,14
TGTGCCAGCAGCTTTAGTCCGCGGACAGGGGGAGACGAGCAGTACTTC,CASSFSPRTGGDEQYF,TRBJ2-7,TRBD1,.,TRBV7-9,16
TGTGCCAGCAGCCTCGGTGGGGGACATTCTGGAAACACCATATATTTT,CASSLGGGHSGNTIYF,TRBJ1-3,.,few,TRBV28,16
TGTGCCAGCAGTGACACCCGGACCGGGGGGGGACGGGTACAAGAGACCCAGTACTTC,CASSDTRTGGGRVQETQYF,TRBJ2-5,TRBD2,.,TRBV6-1,19
TGCGCCAGCAGCCTAGACAGGGTAGATCAGCCCCAGCATTTT,CASSLDRVDQPQHF,TRBJ1-5,TRBD1,once,TRBV4-1,14
TGTGCCAGCAGCCTAGAGCCAACCTATCTAACGGACCAAGAGACCCAGTACTTC,CASSLEPTYLTDQETQYF,TRBJ2-5,.,many,TRBV7-2,18
TGTGCCAGCAAACGAGGGGGGGAGCAGCCCCAGCATTTT,CASKRGGEQPQHF,TRBJ1-5,.,.,TRBV27,13
TGTGCCAGCAGCTCCACGATATCAGGCAAGAAGACCCAGTACTTC,CASSSTISGKKTQYF,TRBJ2-5,.,many,TRBV7-8,15
TGTGCCAGCAGTTACTCGGAGGTAGCGGGGGATAGCTCCTACAATGAGCAGTTCTTC,CASSYSEVAGDSSYNEQFF,TRBJ2-1,TRBD2,few,TRBV6-2/TRBV6-3,19
TGTGCCAGCAGAGCCGGGACTAGCTATAGCTCCTACAATGAGCAGTTCTTC,CASRAGTSYSSYNEQFF,TRBJ2-1,TRBD2,.,TRBV12-3/TRBV12-4,17
TGTGCCAGCAGTCTGGCTGAAATCTATGGCTACACCTTC,CASSLAEIYGYTF,TRBJ1-2,.,few,TRBV7-8,13
TGTGCCAGCAGTTCCGGGACTAATGAGCAGTTCTTC,CASSSGTNEQFF,TRBJ2-1,.,.,TRBV12-3/TRBV12-4,12
TGTGCCAGCAGTTTAGCCAAACAGGGGGCACTTAACTATGGCTACACCTTC,CASSLAKQGALNYGYTF,TRBJ1-2,TRBD1,.,TRBV12-3/TRBV12-4,17
TGCGCCAGCAGCCAAGATACAGGGACCAATCAGCCCCAGCATTTT,CASSQDTGTNQPQHF,TRBJ1-5,.,few,TRBV4-1,15
TGTGCCAGCAGCGGGGCCATAGCGGGGGGTTCTAGCACAGATACGCAGTATTTT,CASSGAIAGGSSTDTQYF,TRBJ2-3,TRBD2,.,TRBV7-6,18
TGTGCCAGCAGTTACTCGATGGGCCAAGAGACCCAGTACTTC,CASSYSMGQETQYF,TRBJ2-5,.,.,TRBV6-5,14